Below, 2 T cell receptor beta chains from the same sample are listed, as sequenced in a study of patients and donors after allogeneic stem cell transplantation. Via MiXCR, TCRdb re-called the RT-PCR reads, giving one row per CDR3 protein. This table has some 880,000 distinct CDR3 sequences, more than 15% appearing once. The source material was blood, either unsorted or a sorted T cell fraction (not recorded which). The receptors derive from a human donor who was either an allogeneic HSCT recipient or a stem cell or donor lymphocyte infusion donor (not recorded which). It is not recorded whose cells these are; they may come from a transplant donor.

This clonotype has only a few counts. V gene TRBV6-1 combines with J gene TRBJ1-2; a weak D match, TRBD1 (5 bases). V was pared by 0 bases and J by 8 bases, with 16 bases between. This CDR3 is built from 15 residues. Germline V CDR1 and CDR2: MNHNS, SASEGT. The CDR3 DNA sequence: TGTGCCAGCAGTGAAGCTGGCAGGGTCCAAGGAGGCTACACCTTC. Its protein is CASSEAGRVQGGYTF.

V usage is TRBV2 and J usage is TRBJ1-1; D unresolved. The CDR3 runs 13 residues. CDR1 is SNHLY and CDR2 is FYNNEI in the germline V gene. V was pared by 5 bases and J by 0 bases, with 7 bases between. The CDR3 here is CASSKGMNTEAFF. The CDR3 bases are TGTGCCAGCAGTAAAGGCATGAACACTGAAGCTTTCTTT.